This is a list of T cell receptor beta chains from one sample in a study of blood T cell repertoires in COVID-19. Sequencing was performed with immunoSEQ multiplex PCR; in TCRdb, only in-frame clones are kept and a portion is missing. The sample lists just over 150,000 clones; less than 85% were seen once. Sequencing used peripheral blood. The receptors come from a woman in her forties with COVID-19, enrolled during active disease. Both conserved end residues are part of each CDR3. Fields, in order: CDR3 protein, CDR3 DNA, J gene, V gene, D gene, CDR3 length, clone size. A D gene is named only where the DNA matches it firmly. Clone size, where shown, is once, few, many, or a class for clones that have expanded.

CASSRTTSERGNEQYF TGCGCCAGCAGTCGGACTACCTCGGAAAGAGGAAACGAGCAGTACTTC TRBJ2-7 TRBV5-1 . 16 .
CASSFRAGGPANEQFF TGTGCCAGCAGCTTCCGGGCGGGAGGGCCTGCGAATGAGCAGTTCTTC TRBJ2-1 TRBV7-8 TRBD2 16 .
CAGFDRDHGYTF TGTGCCGGGTTCGACAGGGATCATGGCTACACCTTC TRBJ1-2 TRBV28 TRBD1 12 .
CASSVGGQGNEKLFF TGTGCCAGCAGCGTCGGGGGACAGGGGAATGAAAAACTGTTTTTT TRBJ1-4 TRBV7-6 TRBD1 15 .
CASSQPRTTSSTDTQYF TGCGCCAGCAGCCAACCAAGGACTACTTCTAGCACAGATACGCAGTATTTT TRBJ2-3 TRBV5-1 . 17 .
CASSPHTAEAFF TGTGCCAGCAGCCCCCACACAGCTGAAGCTTTCTTT TRBJ1-1 TRBV12-3/TRBV12-4 . 12 .
CASSPTGVEQYF TGTGCCAGCAGCCCCACAGGGGTCGAGCAGTACTTC TRBJ2-7 TRBV11-2 TRBD1 12 .
CASSSGSRGYNSPLHF TGTGCCAGCAGCTCTGGATCCCGGGGGTATAATTCACCCCTCCACTTT TRBJ1-6 TRBV5-4 . 16 .
CAISGGQIGNTIYF TGTGCCATCAGTGGGGGGCAGATCGGAAACACCATATATTTT TRBJ1-3 TRBV10-3 . 14 .
CATRQERGLYNEQFF TGTGCCACCAGACAAGAGCGGGGGCTTTACAATGAGCAGTTCTTC TRBJ2-1 TRBV15 TRBD2 15 once
CSVDDDRGGDMGGYTF TGCAGCGTTGATGACGACAGGGGAGGGGATATGGGGGGCTACACCTTC TRBJ1-2 TRBV29-1 TRBD1 16 .
CASSYGAAYQPQHF TGTGCCAGCAGTTACGGGGCAGCCTATCAGCCCCAGCATTTT TRBJ1-5 TRBV6-5 . 14 once
CATAIQGARETQYF TGTGCCACCGCAATCCAGGGGGCTAGGGAGACCCAGTACTTC TRBJ2-5 TRBV6-5 TRBD1 14 .
CASSLGGSGANVLTF TGTGCCAGCAGTTTAGGGGGGTCTGGGGCCAACGTCCTGACTTTC TRBJ2-6 TRBV28 . 15 .
CSARGGGLAFF TGCAGTGCTAGAGGGGGGGGGTTAGCTTTCTTT TRBJ1-1 TRBV20-1 . 11 .
CASSQNTGVFHEETQYF TGTGCCAGCAGCCAGAATACGGGAGTATTCCATGAAGAGACCCAGTACTTC TRBJ2-5 TRBV3-1/TRBV3-2 . 17 .
CAWSLLAGWVETQYF TGTGCCTGGAGCCTACTAGCGGGATGGGTTGAGACCCAGTACTTC TRBJ2-5 TRBV30 TRBD2 15 once
CASSRTSGGPRDEQFF TGTGCCAGCAGCCGGACTAGCGGGGGGCCAAGGGATGAGCAGTTCTTC TRBJ2-1 TRBV7-3 TRBD2 16 .
CASRPTSGGTYEQYF TGTGCCAGCAGGCCGACTAGCGGGGGCACCTACGAGCAGTACTTC TRBJ2-7 TRBV28 TRBD2 15 few
CASKAGAGDEQFF TGTGCCAGCAAGGCGGGAGCTGGGGATGAGCAGTTCTTC TRBJ2-1 TRBV9 TRBD2 13 .
CACLLLAGGANVLTF TGTGCCTGCCTCTTGTTGGCGGGAGGGGCCAACGTCCTGACTTTC TRBJ2-6 TRBV30 . 15 many
CASSLDLASYEQYF TGTGCCAGCAGCTTGGACCTAGCCTCCTACGAGCAGTACTTC TRBJ2-7 TRBV5-4 . 14 few
CASSRGQGLSNTEAFF TGTGCCAGCAGCCGCGGACAGGGGCTATCGAACACTGAAGCTTTCTTT TRBJ1-1 TRBV3-1/TRBV3-2 TRBD1 16 .
CASSLGLAGYNEQFF TGTGCCAGCAGCTTAGGGCTAGCGGGCTACAATGAGCAGTTCTTC TRBJ2-1 TRBV7-8 TRBD2 15 few
CAIQRVDRDRGSNEQFF TGTGCCATCCAACGGGTAGATCGGGACAGGGGGTCGAATGAGCAGTTCTTC TRBJ2-1 TRBV7-2 TRBD1 17 once
CSASPLLSEKDTQYF TGCAGTGCTAGTCCCCTTCTCAGCGAGAAGGATACGCAGTATTTT TRBJ2-3 TRBV20-1 . 15 .
CASSSNIRISGNTIYF TGTGCCAGCAGCTCGAATATCAGGATCTCTGGAAACACCATATATTTT TRBJ1-3 TRBV5-8 . 16 .
CASSYQGNGGETQYF TGTGCCAGCAGTTATCAGGGGAATGGGGGAGAGACCCAGTACTTC TRBJ2-5 TRBV27 . 15 .
CASSLGQGPATNEKLFF TGCGCCAGCAGCTTGGGACAGGGACCGGCAACTAATGAAAAACTGTTTTTT TRBJ1-4 TRBV5-1 TRBD1 17 .
CATSALRGLSYEQYF TGTGCCACCAGTGCCCTCAGGGGGTTGTCCTACGAGCAGTACTTC TRBJ2-7 TRBV24-1 TRBD1 15 .
CASSPRGDRAFF TGTGCCAGCAGTCCCCGGGGGGACCGGGCTTTCTTT TRBJ1-1 TRBV28 . 12 .
CASSSGSNPYNEQFF TGTGCCAGCAGCTCTGGGAGTAACCCCTACAATGAGCAGTTCTTC TRBJ2-1 TRBV7-2 . 15 .
CASSVVSTQVTGELFF TGTGCCAGCAGCGTAGTTAGTACCCAAGTAACCGGGGAGCTGTTTTTT TRBJ2-2 TRBV9 . 16 .
CASSPGTGVDNEQFF TGCGCCAGCAGCCCCGGGACAGGGGTGGACAATGAGCAGTTCTTC TRBJ2-1 TRBV5-1 TRBD1 15 .
CASSLAGSVSEKLFF TGTGCCAGCAGCTTGGCCGGGTCCGTGAGCGAAAAACTGTTTTTT TRBJ1-4 TRBV5-5 . 15 .
CASSPRGRETQYF TGTGCCAGCAGCCCCAGGGGGCGAGAGACCCAGTACTTC TRBJ2-5 TRBV5-8 TRBD1 13 .
CASSLYATRSNQPQHF TGTGCCAGCAGCTTGTACGCTACGCGTAGCAATCAGCCCCAGCATTTT TRBJ1-5 TRBV5-8 . 16 .
CAWSRAGNQPQHF TGTGCCTGGAGTAGGGCAGGGAATCAGCCCCAGCATTTT TRBJ1-5 TRBV30 . 13 .
CASSVGAGTGSKRLWDTEAFF TGTGCCAGCAGCGTAGGGGCCGGGACAGGGTCTAAACGCCTATGGGACACTGAAGCTTTCTTT TRBJ1-1 TRBV9 TRBD1 21 .
CASVGTEYSNQPQHF TGTGCCAGCGTTGGGACAGAATATAGCAATCAGCCCCAGCATTTT TRBJ1-5 TRBV6-5 TRBD1 15 .
CASNWGGTDTQYF TGTGCCAGCAACTGGGGGGGAACAGATACGCAGTATTTT TRBJ2-3 TRBV5-6 TRBD2 13 .
CASSDIQGDYGYTF TGTGCCAGCAGTGATATCCAGGGCGACTATGGCTACACCTTC TRBJ1-2 TRBV6-1 . 14 .
CASSSPGGGDYNEQFF TGTGCCAGCAGCTCCCCTGGGGGAGGGGACTACAATGAGCAGTTCTTC TRBJ2-1 TRBV5-4 TRBD2 16 .
CASSELPTGTVVSPLHF TGTGCCAGCAGTGAGCTTCCTACCGGGACAGTTGTTTCACCCCTCCACTTT TRBJ1-6 TRBV2 TRBD1 17 once
CASSQQAGLPNEKLFF TGTGCCAGCAGCCAGCAAGCAGGGTTACCTAATGAAAAACTGTTTTTT TRBJ1-4 TRBV9 . 16 once
CASNPRHVLGRGGRSVRQYEQFF TGTGCCAGCAACCCAAGACATGTTTTAGGGCGGGGGGGCCGATCCGTACGTCAATATGAGCAGTTCTTC TRBJ2-1 TRBV6-2/TRBV6-3 TRBD2 23 .
CAISDGPVGAFF TGTGCCATCAGTGACGGTCCCGTCGGAGCTTTCTTT TRBJ1-1 TRBV10-3 . 12 few
CASSPLQGAWSVQYF TGTGCCAGCAGTCCATTACAGGGGGCGTGGTCAGTGCAGTACTTC TRBJ2-7 TRBV27 TRBD1 15 .
CSASGTSGLEQFF TGCAGTGCTAGTGGGACTAGCGGGTTAGAGCAGTTCTTC TRBJ2-1 TRBV20-1 TRBD2 13 .
CASSQQQGRMSGELFF TGCGCCAGCAGCCAACAACAGGGACGTATGTCCGGGGAGCTGTTTTTT TRBJ2-2 TRBV4-1 . 16 .
CAWASGGAEEANYGYTF TGTGCCTGGGCGTCTGGGGGGGCGGAGGAGGCTAACTATGGCTACACCTTC TRBJ1-2 TRBV30 . 17 .
CASSQVGSGGEKLFF TGCGCCAGCAGCCAAGTTGGCTCGGGGGGAGAAAAACTGTTTTTT TRBJ1-4 TRBV4-1 . 15 .
CASSWGRGQPQHF TGTGCCAGCAGCTGGGGGCGCGGGCAGCCCCAGCATTTT TRBJ1-5 TRBV11-2 . 13 .
CASSLLSANTGELFF TGTGCCAGCAGTTTACTGTCCGCGAACACCGGGGAGCTGTTTTTT TRBJ2-2 TRBV27 . 15 .
CASRLGTSGRAGYEQYF TGCGCCAGCAGGCTCGGGACTAGCGGGAGGGCAGGTTACGAGCAGTACTTC TRBJ2-7 TRBV5-1 TRBD2 17 .
CASNGLAGYTEQFF TGTGCCAGCAACGGACTAGCAGGCTACACTGAGCAGTTCTTC TRBJ2-1 TRBV6-6 TRBD2 14 .